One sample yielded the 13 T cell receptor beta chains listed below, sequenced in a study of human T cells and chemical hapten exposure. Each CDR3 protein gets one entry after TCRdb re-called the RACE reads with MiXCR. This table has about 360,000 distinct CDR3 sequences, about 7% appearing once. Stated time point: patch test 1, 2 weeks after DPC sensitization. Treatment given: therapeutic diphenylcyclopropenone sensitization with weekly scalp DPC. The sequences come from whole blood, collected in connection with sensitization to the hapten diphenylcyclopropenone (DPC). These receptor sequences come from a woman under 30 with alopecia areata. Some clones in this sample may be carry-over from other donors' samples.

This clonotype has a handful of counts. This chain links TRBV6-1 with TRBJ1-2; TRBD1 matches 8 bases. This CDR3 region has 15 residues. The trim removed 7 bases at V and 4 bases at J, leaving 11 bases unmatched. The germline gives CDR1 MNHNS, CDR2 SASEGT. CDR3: CASTSWTGLGYGYTF. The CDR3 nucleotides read TGTGCCAGCACCTCTTGGACAGGGTTGGGCTATGGCTACACCTTC.

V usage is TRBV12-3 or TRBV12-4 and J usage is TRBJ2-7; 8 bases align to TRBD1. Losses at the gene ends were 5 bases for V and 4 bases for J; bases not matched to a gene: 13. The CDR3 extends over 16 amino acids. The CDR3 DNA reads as TGTGCCAGCAGTCCTAGCGTAGGACAGGGCACGTACGAGCAGTACTTC. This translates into CASSPSVGQGTYEQYF.

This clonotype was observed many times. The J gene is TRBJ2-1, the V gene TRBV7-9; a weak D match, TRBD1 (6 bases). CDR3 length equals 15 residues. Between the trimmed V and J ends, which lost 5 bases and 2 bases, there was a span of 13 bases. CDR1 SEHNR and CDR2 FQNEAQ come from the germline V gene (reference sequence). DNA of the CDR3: TGTGCCAGCAGCCGCCGGGACACTACCTACAATGAGCAGTTCTTC. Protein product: CASSRRDTTYNEQFF. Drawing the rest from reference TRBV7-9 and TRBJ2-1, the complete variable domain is DTGVSQNPRHKITKRGQNVTFRCDPISEHNRLYWYRQTLGQGPEFLTYFQNEAQLEKSRLLSDRFSAERPKGSFSTLEIQRTEQGDSAMYLCASSRRDTTYNEQFFGPGTRLTVL.

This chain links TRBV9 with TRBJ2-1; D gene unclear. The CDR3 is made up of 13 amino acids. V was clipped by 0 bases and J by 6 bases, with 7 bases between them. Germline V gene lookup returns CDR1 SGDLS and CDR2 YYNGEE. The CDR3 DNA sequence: TGTGCCAGCAGCGTAGACACCAGCAATGAGCAGTTCTTC. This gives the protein CASSVDTSNEQFF.

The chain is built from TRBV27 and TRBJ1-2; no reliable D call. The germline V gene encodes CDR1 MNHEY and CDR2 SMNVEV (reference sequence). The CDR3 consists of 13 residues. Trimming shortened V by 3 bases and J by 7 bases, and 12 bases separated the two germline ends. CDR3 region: CASSFSRLLGYTF. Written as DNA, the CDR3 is TGTGCCAGCAGTTTTTCCAGGTTGCTTGGCTACACCTTC.

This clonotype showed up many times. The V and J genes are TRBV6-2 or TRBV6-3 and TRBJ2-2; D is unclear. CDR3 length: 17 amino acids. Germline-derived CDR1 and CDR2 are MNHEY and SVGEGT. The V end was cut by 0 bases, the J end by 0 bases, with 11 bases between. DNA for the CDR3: TGTGCCAGCAGTTACTCCCTGGGGTGGGCGAACACCGGGGAGCTGTTTTTT. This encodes CASSYSLGWANTGELFF.

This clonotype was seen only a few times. CDR3 sequence (DNA): TGTGCCATCAGGGACACGGACAACACCGGGGAGCTGTTTTTT. The encoded protein is CAIRDTDNTGELFF. The chain combines TRBV10-3 with TRBJ2-2; weak D call: TRBD1 (5 bases). Trimming removed 6 bases at V and 2 bases at J, with 10 bases between. Germline CDR1 and CDR2: ENHRY and SYGVKD. The CDR3 covers 14 residues.

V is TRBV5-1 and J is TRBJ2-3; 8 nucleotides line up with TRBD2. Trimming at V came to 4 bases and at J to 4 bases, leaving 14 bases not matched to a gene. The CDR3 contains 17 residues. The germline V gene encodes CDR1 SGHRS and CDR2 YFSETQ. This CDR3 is CASSPGLADNGADTQYF. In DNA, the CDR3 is TGCGCCAGCAGCCCTGGACTAGCTGATAATGGGGCAGATACGCAGTATTTT.

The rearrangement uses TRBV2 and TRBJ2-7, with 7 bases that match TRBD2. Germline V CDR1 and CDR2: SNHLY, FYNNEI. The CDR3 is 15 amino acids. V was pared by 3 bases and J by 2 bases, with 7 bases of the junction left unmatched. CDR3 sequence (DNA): TGTGCCAGCAGTGACCCTGGGACTACCGCCTACGAGCAGTACTTC. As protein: CASSDPGTTAYEQYF.

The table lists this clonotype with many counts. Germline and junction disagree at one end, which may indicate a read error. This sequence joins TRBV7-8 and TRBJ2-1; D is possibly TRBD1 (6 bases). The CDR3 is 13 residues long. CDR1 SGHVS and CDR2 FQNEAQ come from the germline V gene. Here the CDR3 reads CASSPYQGPLPSF. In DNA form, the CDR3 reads TGTGCCAGCAGCCCCTATCAGGGGCCCCTACCCTCCTTC. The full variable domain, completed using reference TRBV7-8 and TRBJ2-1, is GAGVSQSPRYKVAKRGQDVALRCDPISGHVSLFWYQQALGQGPEFLTYFQNEAQLDKSGLPSDRFFAERPEGSVSTLKIQRTQQEDSAVYLCASSPYQGPLPSFGPGTRLTVL.

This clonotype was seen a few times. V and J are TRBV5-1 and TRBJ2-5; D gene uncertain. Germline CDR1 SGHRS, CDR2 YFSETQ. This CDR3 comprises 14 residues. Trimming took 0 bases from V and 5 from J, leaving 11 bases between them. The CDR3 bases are TGCGCCAGCAGCTTGGAACCCGCTACGGAGACCCAGTACTTC. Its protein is CASSLEPATETQYF. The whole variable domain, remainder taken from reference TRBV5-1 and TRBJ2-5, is KAGVTQTPRYLIKTRGQQVTLSCSPISGHRSVSWYQQTPGQGLQFLFEYFSETQRNKGNFPGRFSGRQFSNSRSEMNVSTLELGDSALYLCASSLEPATETQYFGPGTRLLVL.

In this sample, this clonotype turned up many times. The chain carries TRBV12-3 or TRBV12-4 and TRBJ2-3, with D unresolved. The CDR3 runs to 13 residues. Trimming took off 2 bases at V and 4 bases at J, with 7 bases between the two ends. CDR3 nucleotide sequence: TGTGCCAGCAGTTTAACGGCGCCAGATACGCAGTATTTT. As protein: CASSLTAPDTQYF.

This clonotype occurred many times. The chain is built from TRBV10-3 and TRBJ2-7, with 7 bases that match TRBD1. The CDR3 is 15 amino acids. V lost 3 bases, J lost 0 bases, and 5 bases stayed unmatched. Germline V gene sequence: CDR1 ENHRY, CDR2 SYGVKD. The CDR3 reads CAISDTTGYSYEQYF. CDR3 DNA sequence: TGTGCCATCAGTGATACGACAGGGTACTCCTACGAGCAGTACTTC.